Below are 20 T cell receptor beta chains sequenced from a single sample in a study of CD8+CD57+ T cells in acquired aplastic anemia. CDR3 and TCR beta VDJ profiling relied on genomic DNA as the template. TCRdb itself ran the reads through MiXCR, one entry per CDR3 protein. This sample carries fewer than 250,000 distinct CDR3 sequences, less than 65% of them seen once, and the ten largest clones take 15% to 20%. Sequences were obtained from sorted CD4+, CD8+, or CD8+CD57+ T cells (not recorded which) from PBMCs. The receptor source for this set is a human donor in good health, serving as a control.

A remark on this clonotype: Mismatch with germline at one junction end may stem from a read error. This chain connects TRBV10-2 to TRBJ2-7, with 11 bases matching TRBD1. Per the germline V gene, CDR1 is WSHSY and CDR2 is SAAADI. There are 14 residues in the CDR3. CDR3 loop: CATEDRGLSYEQYF. CDR3 coding DNA: TGTGCCACAGAGGACAGGGGGCTATCCTACGAGCAGTACTTC.

This chain links TRBV29-1 with TRBJ2-7; D perhaps matches TRBD1 (6 bases). The CDR3 runs 11 residues. V dropped 4 bases and J dropped 6 bases, with 10 bases sitting between them. Germline V CDR1 and CDR2: SQVTM, ANQGSEA. The CDR3 loop is CSVVSGAEQYF. Written as DNA, the CDR3 is TGCAGCGTTGTGTCAGGGGCCGAGCAGTACTTC.

The chain joins TRBV19 to TRBJ1-3; D unresolved. The CDR3 extends over 18 amino acids. Trimming stripped 4 bases from V and 4 bases from J, with 23 bases between. In germline, CDR1 is LNHDA, CDR2 SQIVND (reference sequence). CDR3 sequence reads: CASSTRDRTQVWGNTIYF. For the CDR3, the DNA is TGTGCCAGTAGTACCCGCGATCGGACGCAGGTCTGGGGAAACACCATATATTTT.

In the case of this clonotype: One junction end does not reproduce the germline sequence, and a read error may be involved. The V call is TRBV7-3, the J call TRBJ1-5; 9 bases line up with TRBD1. Germline V gene data show CDR1 as SGHTA and CDR2 as FQGTGA. This CDR3 spans 10 amino acids. The CDR3, as DNA: TGTGCCAGCAGCGGACAGGGGCGTACTTTT. Amino acids: CASSGQGRTF.

This clonotype was seen more than once but under ten times. The chain joins TRBV30 to TRBJ1-3, with D maybe TRBD1 (5 bases). The CDR3 has 14 residues. Germline V lookup: CDR1 GTSNPN, CDR2 SVGIG (reference sequence). V dropped 5 bases and J dropped 4 bases, with 15 bases sitting between them. CDR3 loop: CAWHSGARGNTIYF. The CDR3 DNA sequence: TGTGCCTGGCACTCCGGGGCGAGAGGAAACACCATATATTTT. Drawing the rest from reference TRBV30 and TRBJ1-3, the complete variable domain is SQTIHQWPATLVQPVGSPLSLECTVEGTSNPNLYWYRQAAGRGLQLLFYSVGIGQISSEVPQNLSASRPQDRQFILSSKKLLLSDSGFYLCAWHSGARGNTIYFGEGSWLTVV.

Note on this clonotype: The junction departs from the called germline gene at one end, perhaps through a read error. The chain employs TRBV5-5 and TRBJ2-6; possibly TRBD1 or TRBD2 for D (6 bases each). Germline loops: CDR1 SGHKS, CDR2 YYEKEE (reference sequence). CDR3 size: 11 residues. Here the CDR3 reads CASAYREAEAF. DNA of the CDR3: TGTGCCAGTGCTTACAGGGAGGCTGAAGCTTTC.

This clonotype was seen repeatedly, ten times or more. The chain combines TRBV20-1 with TRBJ2-7; 7 bases match TRBD1. V was clipped by 1 base and J by 3 bases; unmatched bases: 6. This CDR3 spans 14 amino acids. Germline CDR1 DFQATT, CDR2 SNEGSKA (reference sequence). As DNA, the CDR3 is TGCAGTGCTAGAGCCGAGACAGGGAGCTACGAGCAGTACTTC. Protein product: CSARAETGSYEQYF.

V and J are TRBV10-3 and TRBJ2-6; no reliable D call. The V and J ends lost 0 bases and 1 base respectively, with 10 bases between them. The CDR3 consists of 17 residues. Germline CDR1 is ENHRY and CDR2 is SYGVKD. CDR3 sequence: CAISESRVRSGANVLTF. The CDR3 nucleotides are TGTGCCATCAGTGAGTCCAGAGTAAGGTCTGGGGCCAACGTCCTGACTTTC.

There are a few counts of this clonotype. A much larger clone is a single base away; this may be a read error. The rearrangement joins TRBV6-5 to TRBJ1-2; D possibly corresponds to TRBD1 (6 bases). The CDR3 runs 12 residues. Germline lookup yields CDR1 MNHEY and CDR2 SVGAGI. CDR3 in amino acids: CACSTGSYGYTF. The CDR3 DNA reads TGTGCCTGCAGTACAGGGTCCTATGGCTACACCTTC.

The chain recombines TRBV5-6 with TRBJ2-2; D call uncertain. V lost 1 base and J 2 bases, leaving 12 bases between the germline ends. CDR1 is SGHDT, CDR2 YYEEEE, per germline. The CDR3 is 16 amino acids. The CDR3 sequence: CASSLMSGSNTGELFF. The CDR3 nucleotides are TGTGCCAGCAGCTTGATGTCAGGAAGTAACACCGGGGAGCTGTTTTTT.

The genes are TRBV7-9 and TRBJ2-5; unclear D gene. Deletions cut 1 base from V and 8 bases from J, with 5 bases between. Germline V gene sequence: CDR1 SEHNR, CDR2 FQNEAQ (reference sequence). This CDR3 has 11 amino acids. CDR3 sequence (DNA): TGTGCCAGCAGCTTAGGTCTTACCCAGTACTTC. Translated: CASSLGLTQYF.

This clonotype was detected only a few times. The chain has TRBV7-2 and TRBJ2-1; 10 bases line up with TRBD2. The length of the CDR3 is 13 residues. CDR1 and CDR2 from the germline V gene are SGHTA and FQGNSA. The V gene end was trimmed by 5 bases and the J gene end by 7 bases; junction bases not matched to a gene: 2. The CDR3 protein is CASSKGLANEQFF. The CDR3 nucleotides are TGTGCCAGCAGCAAGGGACTAGCGAATGAGCAGTTCTTC.

The chain joins TRBV20-1 to TRBJ1-2; D not resolved. CDR1 and CDR2 from the germline V gene are DFQATT and SNEGSKA (reference sequence). V was cut by 6 bases and J by 0 bases, with 8 bases left in between. The CDR3 sequence is 12 residues long. CDR3 DNA: TGCAGTGCGCAGATAACTAACTATGGCTACACCTTC. This sequence encodes CSAQITNYGYTF.

V usage is TRBV24-1 and J usage is TRBJ2-3; TRBD1 agrees at 8 bases. The V segment lost 3 bases and the J segment 0 bases; nucleotides outside the gene matches: 7. Germline values: CDR1 KGHDR, CDR2 SFDVKD. The CDR3 consists of 17 residues. This chain's CDR3 is CATSDPTGQGSTDTQYF. The CDR3 DNA follows: TGTGCCACCAGTGATCCGACCGGACAGGGAAGCACAGATACGCAGTATTTT.

This clonotype was observed at least ten times. The chain combines TRBV6-1 with TRBJ1-5; D remains ambiguous. The germline V gene encodes CDR1 MNHNS and CDR2 SASEGT. With 6 bases removed from V and 3 bases from J, the gap between germline ends came to 15 bases. CDR3 size: 15 residues. The CDR3 reads CASRLSIGFNQPQHF. CDR3 nucleotide sequence: TGTGCCAGCAGGCTAAGTATCGGATTCAATCAGCCCCAGCATTTT.

The rearrangement joins TRBV20-1 to TRBJ2-5, with a possible D match to TRBD2 (6 bases). Trimming shortened V by 3 bases and J by 2 bases, and 13 bases separated the two germline ends. Per germline, CDR1 DFQATT and CDR2 SNEGSKA (reference sequence). CDR3 length: 14 residues. CDR3 protein: CSASGTHTQETQYF. The CDR3 DNA reads TGCAGTGCTAGTGGGACTCACACACAAGAGACCCAGTACTTC.

In this sample, this clonotype turned up once. This likely comes from a read error, as the CDR3 has no conserved phenylalanine or tryptophan at its end. The genes are TRBV27 and TRBJ1-2, with 7 bases fitting TRBD1. Germline trimming cut 0 bases from V and 5 bases from J; bases unmatched to any gene: 12. The CDR3 loop spans 17 amino acids. Per germline, CDR1 MNHEY and CDR2 SMNVEV (reference sequence). The CDR3 here is CASSLSPSTGTAYGYTL. For the CDR3, the DNA is TGTGCCAGCAGTTTATCCCCATCCACCGGGACAGCATATGGCTACACCCTC.

The chain couples TRBV5-1 to TRBJ2-7, with D hard to call. Germline CDR1 SGHRS, CDR2 YFSETQ. The CDR3 length is 15 residues. Trimming left V 0 bases short and J 4 bases short, with 14 bases between. The CDR3 DNA follows: TGCGCCAGCAGCTTGGTCCTTGGTGACCAGTACGAGCAGTACTTC. Its protein product is CASSLVLGDQYEQYF.

The chain joins TRBV10-3 to TRBJ2-1; 11 bases are a match to TRBD2. J was trimmed by 7 bases and V by 5 bases; bases with no gene match: 4. The CDR3 is made up of 14 amino acids. The germline V gene encodes CDR1 ENHRY and CDR2 SYGVKD. The CDR3 spells CAISSSGGRNEQFF. In nucleotides, the CDR3 is TGTGCCATCAGTTCTAGCGGGGGGAGGAATGAGCAGTTCTTC.

The CDR3 DNA follows: TGCGCCAGCAGCCCGAGGACGGGCGGAGGGGATGAGCAGTTCTTC. It codes for CASSPRTGGGDEQFF. The chain joins TRBV5-1 to TRBJ2-1; weak D call: TRBD2 (6 bases). In germline, CDR1 is SGHRS, CDR2 YFSETQ. The V end lost 4 bases, the J end lost 8 bases, and 19 bases lay between the germline ends. CDR3 length: 15 amino acids.